The 9 T cell receptor beta chains given below trace back to one sample, sequenced in a study of blood T cells in healthy people across ages. Sample-barcoded 5' priming and a J-beta primer mix drove a second PCR of roughly 7 to 11 cycles. TCRdb reprocessed the 5' RACE reads with MiXCR, giving one entry per CDR3 protein. The table shows 1.5 million to 2 million distinct CDR3 sequences, with about 30% occurring only once. Sequencing input: blood. The receptors were sampled from a woman in her twenties or thirties in good health.

The chain uses TRBV6-1 and TRBJ1-1; D gene ambiguous. The germline V gene has CDR1 MNHNS and CDR2 SASEGT. The CDR3 has 14 amino acids. Trimming stripped 6 bases from V and 0 bases from J, with 11 bases between. The CDR3 bases are TGTGCCAGCAGCCCCTTTACTGTGAACACTGAAGCTTTCTTT. It encodes CASSPFTVNTEAFF.

This chain joins TRBV20-1 and TRBJ2-2; D perhaps matches TRBD1 (5 bases). CDR1 is DFQATT, CDR2 SNEGSKA, per germline (reference sequence). V was shortened by 4 bases and J by 3 bases, with 12 bases between the two germline ends. This CDR3 contains 14 residues. In nucleotides, the CDR3 is TGCAGTGCTATTTTCCAGGGCGACACCGGGGAGCTGTTTTTT. It encodes CSAIFQGDTGELFF.

This clonotype was detected ten times or more. This chain connects TRBV5-1 to TRBJ2-1; D is perhaps TRBD2 (6 bases). In germline, CDR1 is SGHRS, CDR2 YFSETQ. V lost 4 bases and J lost 5, with 19 bases in between. This CDR3 is built from 16 residues. The CDR3 DNA reads as TGCGCCAGCAGCCTAATAAGCGGGCTAGGTGACAATGAGCAGTTCTTC. Its translation: CASSLISGLGDNEQFF.

The J gene is TRBJ2-3, the V gene TRBV20-1; TRBD2 aligns across 9 bases. Germline CDR1 and CDR2: DFQATT and SNEGSKA (reference sequence). Trimming took 2 bases from V and 5 from J; bases not matched to a gene: 5. The CDR3 is made up of 14 amino acids. As DNA, the CDR3 is TGCAGTGCTAGATTAGCGGGAGCGGGAGATACGCAGTATTTT. This translates into CSARLAGAGDTQYF.

V is TRBV12-3 or TRBV12-4 and J is TRBJ1-6; TRBD1 is a possible D gene (5 bases). Trimming took 7 bases from V and 8 from J, leaving 15 bases between them. The CDR3 spans 14 residues. CDR3: CASTDQGADSPLHF. The DNA for the CDR3 is TGTGCCAGCACCGACCAGGGCGCCGATTCACCCCTCCACTTT.

The chain uses TRBV15 and TRBJ1-5; TRBD1 might be the D (5 bases). Germline V gene lookup returns CDR1 LNHNV and CDR2 YYDKDF (reference sequence). Trimming pared 5 bases from V and 0 bases from J, leaving 11 bases between. This CDR3 contains 15 residues. CDR3 in DNA: TGTGCCACCAGCCGGTCAGGGAATAGCAATCAGCCCCAGCATTTT. This codes for CATSRSGNSNQPQHF.

This clonotype has a handful of counts. The rearrangement links TRBV9 to TRBJ2-1, with 8 bases fitting TRBD2. Germline V gene lookup returns CDR1 SGDLS and CDR2 YYNGEE. This CDR3 has 15 amino acids. The trim removed 4 bases at V and 7 bases at J, leaving 10 bases unmatched. CDR3 sequence reads: CASSPTSARGNEQFF. CDR3 DNA sequence: TGTGCCAGCAGCCCGACTAGCGCCCGGGGTAATGAGCAGTTCTTC.

This clonotype was recorded a few times. The V call is TRBV5-1, the J call TRBJ2-1; 15 nucleotides agree with TRBD2. CDR1 is SGHRS and CDR2 is YFSETQ in the germline V gene. After removal of 7 bases from V and 7 bases from J, the junction contained 9 bases not matched to a gene. This CDR3 region has 16 residues. The chain's CDR3 is CASGRTSGRAVNEQFF. In DNA form, the CDR3 reads TGCGCCAGCGGACGGACTAGCGGGAGGGCCGTGAATGAGCAGTTCTTC. The full variable domain, in which reference TRBV5-1 and TRBJ2-1 provide the parts outside the CDR3, is KAGVTQTPRYLIKTRGQQVTLSCSPISGHRSVSWYQQTPGQGLQFLFEYFSETQRNKGNFPGRFSGRQFSNSRSEMNVSTLELGDSALYLCASGRTSGRAVNEQFFGPGTRLTVL.

This clonotype turned up a few times. This chain uses TRBV7-2 with TRBJ1-2; D gene uncertain. The CDR3 length is 14 residues. Germline values: CDR1 SGHTA, CDR2 FQGNSA. The V end was cut by 5 bases, the J end by 6 bases, with 16 bases between. The CDR3 loop reads CASSPGVTGDGYTF. The CDR3, as DNA: TGTGCCAGCAGCCCCGGAGTCACCGGGGATGGCTACACCTTC. Full variable domain (missing parts from reference TRBV7-2 and TRBJ1-2): GAGVSQSPSNKVTEKGKDVELRCDPISGHTALYWYRQSLGQGLEFLIYFQGNSAPDKSGLPSDRFSAERTGGSVSTLTIQRTQQEDSAVYLCASSPGVTGDGYTFGSGTRLTVV.